A single sample gave rise to the 22 T cell receptor beta chains below, sequenced in a study of cytomegalovirus exposure and HLA in healthy donors. The PCR made use of 60 Vbeta and 13 Jbeta primers. TCRdb's table, derived via immunoSEQ multiplex PCR, lists solely in-frame clones and lacks some. This table has approximately 97,000 clones, roughly four fifths appearing once. The sample was PBMCs. All receptors derive from a man aged 40-50 years in good health and CMV-seropositive.

The gene calls are TRBV11-3 and TRBJ2-2; 7 bases align to TRBD1. CDR3 length: 15 residues. The V segment lost 6 bases and the J segment 7 bases; nucleotides outside the gene matches: 11. The germline V gene encodes CDR1 SGHNT and CDR2 YENEEA. CDR3 protein: CASRGKGARGGELFF. The CDR3 nucleotides read TGTGCCAGCAGAGGTAAGGGGGCGCGAGGCGGGGAGCTGTTTTTT.

The V and J genes are TRBV5-1 and TRBJ2-7; TRBD1 aligns across 8 bases. Germline CDR1 is SGHRS and CDR2 is YFSETQ. V lost 3 bases, J lost 5 bases, and 16 bases stayed unmatched. The CDR3 covers 17 residues. The CDR3 protein is CASSWGVSTGASDEQYF. The CDR3 nucleotides read TGCGCCAGCAGCTGGGGGGTTTCGACAGGGGCATCGGACGAGCAGTACTTC. Complete variable domain (other parts from reference TRBV5-1 and TRBJ2-7): KAGVTQTPRYLIKTRGQQVTLSCSPISGHRSVSWYQQTPGQGLQFLFEYFSETQRNKGNFPGRFSGRQFSNSRSEMNVSTLELGDSALYLCASSWGVSTGASDEQYFGPGTRLTVT.

The V gene is TRBV29-1, the J gene TRBJ2-4; maybe TRBD2 (5 bases). This CDR3 comprises 16 residues. V lost 3 bases and J lost 0, with 15 bases in between. Per the germline V gene, CDR1 is SQVTM and CDR2 is ANQGSEA. CDR3 nucleotide sequence: TGCAGCGTTGAGGCGAGGGAGACCAAAGCCAAAAACATTCAGTACTTC. Protein sequence: CSVEARETKAKNIQYF.

This clone was counted once. This chain joins TRBV9 and TRBJ2-4; the match to TRBD2 covers 7 bases. Germline assignment: CDR1 SGDLS and CDR2 YYNGEE. The CDR3 is 18 amino acids. V dropped 4 bases and J dropped 0; count of bases not matched to a gene: 13. In DNA form, the CDR3 reads TGTGCCAGCAGCAGTAGAGCGGGACTTGACATAGCCAAAAACATTCAGTACTTC. Translated: CASSSRAGLDIAKNIQYF.

The sample holds one count of this clone. V and J are TRBV11-2 and TRBJ1-2; the D gene is possibly TRBD1 (6 bases). With 5 bases removed from V and 9 bases from J, the gap between germline ends came to 13 bases. The length of the CDR3 is 12 residues. Per the germline V gene, CDR1 is SGHAT and CDR2 is FQNNGV. CDR3 protein: CASSPGGASYTF. The CDR3 DNA follows: TGTGCCAGCAGCCCTGGGGGGGCGAGCTACACCTTC.

This clone came up a few times. Germline is not matched at one junction end, which may reflect a read error. The V and J genes are TRBV5-5 and TRBJ1-5; D is unclear. Germline-derived CDR1 and CDR2 are SGHKS and YYEKEE (reference sequence). The CDR3 consists of 14 residues. Written as DNA, the CDR3 is TGTGCCAGCAGCTTGGGGAGTAGCGATCAGCCCCAGCATTTT. It is translated as CASSLGSSDQPQHF.

This clone was counted between two and nine times. The rearrangement uses TRBV6-1 and TRBJ1-4; D gene ambiguous. CDR1 and CDR2 (germline): MNHNS, SASEGT. This CDR3 region has 15 residues. Trimming took 5 bases from V and 0 from J, leaving 10 bases between them. The CDR3 DNA reads TGTGCCAGCAGTCTCCGTCTGTCAACTAATGAAAAACTGTTTTTT. As protein: CASSLRLSTNEKLFF.

J is TRBJ1-5 and V is TRBV6-6; 9 bases are a match to TRBD1. V lost 2 bases and J lost 8; bases outside the gene matches: 7. The CDR3 runs 15 residues. Germline CDR1 is MNHNY and CDR2 is SVGAGI (reference sequence). The CDR3 reads CASSYQQGAREPQHF. The CDR3 bases are TGTGCCAGCAGTTACCAACAGGGGGCGAGGGAGCCCCAGCATTTT.

The gene calls are TRBV18 and TRBJ1-2; the D gene is possibly TRBD1 (5 bases). The V end lost 8 bases, the J end lost 3 bases, and 13 bases lay between the germline ends. The CDR3 has 13 amino acids. CDR1 is KGHSH and CDR2 is LQKENI in the germline V gene. The DNA of the CDR3 is TGTGCCAGCCTAGAGGACACCGACTATGGCTACACCTTC. Protein product: CASLEDTDYGYTF. The whole variable domain, filled in from reference TRBV18 and TRBJ1-2, reads NAGVMQNPRHLVRRRGQEARLRCSPMKGHSHVYWYRQLPEEGLKFMVYLQKENIIDESGMPKERFSAEFPKEGPSILRIQQVVRGDSAAYFCASLEDTDYGYTFGSGTRLTVV.

A few counts support this clone. CDR3 region: CASSLFPGQETQYF. DNA of the CDR3: TGCGCCAGCAGCTTGTTCCCGGGACAAGAGACCCAGTACTTC. V gene TRBV5-1 combines with J gene TRBJ2-5; possibly TRBD2 for D (5 bases). The CDR3 loop spans 14 amino acids. Trimming cost V 1 base and J 2 bases, with 9 bases left between them. Germline CDR1 and CDR2: SGHRS and YFSETQ.

V and J are TRBV4-1 and TRBJ2-1; 12 nucleotides agree with TRBD2. Germline values: CDR1 MGHRA, CDR2 YSYEKL. V gave up 0 bases and J gave up 12 bases; unmatched junction bases: 12. The CDR3 runs 17 residues. CDR3 in amino acids: CASSQEYTASGGARQFF. CDR3 DNA: TGCGCCAGCAGCCAAGAATATACGGCTAGCGGGGGGGCCAGGCAGTTCTTC.

The chain recombines TRBV10-3 with TRBJ1-6, with 7 nucleotides matching TRBD1. Germline loops: CDR1 ENHRY, CDR2 SYGVKD. Germline trimming cut 6 bases from V and 7 bases from J; bases unmatched to any gene: 9. The CDR3 runs 15 residues. The CDR3 DNA is TGTGCCATCAGGACAAGGGACAGTACGAATTCACCCCTCCACTTT. It specifies CAIRTRDSTNSPLHF.

The chain couples TRBV28 to TRBJ1-5; D remains unclear. CDR1 is MDHEN, CDR2 SYDVKM, per germline. V was cut by 3 bases and J by 0 bases, with 6 bases left in between. The length of the CDR3 is 14 residues. In DNA form, the CDR3 reads TGTGCCAGCAGTTTTCCCAGTAGCAATCAGCCCCAGCATTTT. It encodes CASSFPSSNQPQHF.

The chain couples TRBV5-4 to TRBJ2-7; D call uncertain. Per the germline V gene, CDR1 is SGHNT and CDR2 is YYREEE (reference sequence). This CDR3 is 12 amino acids long. V lost 0 bases and J lost 6, with 7 bases in between. The CDR3 here is CASSLVAGEQYF. DNA for the CDR3: TGTGCCAGCAGCTTGGTGGCTGGCGAGCAGTACTTC. Full variable domain (missing parts from reference TRBV5-4 and TRBJ2-7): ETGVTQSPTHLIKTRGQQVTLRCSSQSGHNTVSWYQQALGQGPQFIFQYYREEENGRGNFPPRFSGLQFPNYSSELNVNALELDDSALYLCASSLVAGEQYFGPGTRLTVT.

The chain joins TRBV27 to TRBJ2-7, with TRBD2 identical over 10 bases. The germline CDR1 and CDR2 sequences are MNHEY and SMNVEV (reference sequence). The CDR3 extends over 13 amino acids. Germline trimming cut 7 bases from V and 3 bases from J; bases unmatched to any gene: 3. The CDR3 here is CASTSSGSYEQYF. CDR3 nucleotide sequence: TGTGCCAGCACTTCTAGCGGGAGCTACGAGCAGTACTTC.

The chain recombines TRBV5-4 with TRBJ2-5, with 10 bases that match TRBD2. Germline CDR1 SGHNT, CDR2 YYREEE (reference sequence). V was pared by 4 bases and J by 4 bases, with 10 bases of the junction left unmatched. The length of the CDR3 is 16 residues. CDR3 amino acids: CASSPPPASGGETQYF. DNA of the CDR3: TGTGCCAGCAGCCCTCCTCCGGCTAGCGGGGGAGAGACCCAGTACTTC. Together with reference TRBV5-4 and TRBJ2-5, the CDR3 gives the full variable domain: ETGVTQSPTHLIKTRGQQVTLRCSSQSGHNTVSWYQQALGQGPQFIFQYYREEENGRGNFPPRFSGLQFPNYSSELNVNALELDDSALYLCASSPPPASGGETQYFGPGTRLLVL.

The genes are TRBV7-9 and TRBJ1-4, with 8 bases matching TRBD1. V was clipped by 5 bases and J by 4 bases; unmatched bases: 6. The CDR3 runs to 15 residues. The germline CDR1 and CDR2 sequences are SEHNR and FQNEAQ (reference sequence). The CDR3 sequence: CASSPLGQGNEKLFF. In DNA, the CDR3 is TGTGCCAGCAGCCCACTCGGACAGGGTAATGAAAAACTGTTTTTT. Full variable domain (outside the CDR3, taken from reference TRBV7-9 and TRBJ1-4): DTGVSQNPRHKITKRGQNVTFRCDPISEHNRLYWYRQTLGQGPEFLTYFQNEAQLEKSRLLSDRFSAERPKGSFSTLEIQRTEQGDSAMYLCASSPLGQGNEKLFFGSGTQLSVL.

This sequence joins TRBV30 and TRBJ2-1; D not resolved. Germline lookup yields CDR1 GTSNPN and CDR2 SVGIG (reference sequence). The germline V and J ends were trimmed by 2 bases and 9 bases, with 5 bases remaining between them. The length of the CDR3 is 10 residues. This CDR3 is CAWSLSEQFF. CDR3 DNA sequence: TGTGCCTGGAGTCTGAGTGAGCAGTTCTTC.

This chain joins TRBV28 and TRBJ1-4; no firm D call. V lost 9 bases, J lost 2 bases, and 10 bases lay in between. The germline gives CDR1 MDHEN, CDR2 SYDVKM. CDR3 length: 13 residues. CDR3 in amino acids: CASGGFTNEKLFF. In DNA, the CDR3 is TGTGCCAGTGGAGGGTTCACTAATGAAAAACTGTTTTTT.

Worth noting for this clone: This same CDR3 is encoded by further DNA sequences in the sample. This chain connects TRBV28 to TRBJ2-7; the match to TRBD1 covers 7 bases. The CDR3 length is 14 residues. V was pared by 6 bases and J by 6 bases, with 11 bases of the junction left unmatched. Germline V gene data show CDR1 as MDHEN and CDR2 as SYDVKM. The CDR3 coding sequence is TGTGCCAGCAGGCCCACAGGGGATTTTACCGAGCAGTACTTC. Its translation is CASRPTGDFTEQYF.

This sequence joins TRBV7-6 and TRBJ2-7; TRBD2 might be the D (6 bases). The CDR3 covers 13 residues. The ends were cut back, 5 bases at V and 4 bases at J, with 12 bases in the middle. The germline V gene has CDR1 SGHVS and CDR2 FNYEAQ. In DNA form, the CDR3 reads TGTGCCAGCAGCCCTGGGGGGAAGTACGAGCAGTACTTC. This codes for CASSPGGKYEQYF.

The gene calls are TRBV19 and TRBJ1-2, with 7 bases matching TRBD1. The CDR3 loop spans 14 amino acids. Germline V gene lookup returns CDR1 LNHDA and CDR2 SQIVND (reference sequence). V dropped 5 bases and J dropped 2; count of bases not matched to a gene: 5. The CDR3 DNA reads as TGTGCCAGTAGTGGGACAGTCGTGAACTATGGCTACACCTTC. Translating gives CASSGTVVNYGYTF.